One sample yielded the 30 T cell receptor beta chains listed below, sequenced in a study of T cell responses to AZD1222 COVID-19 vaccine. The method was immunoSEQ multiplex PCR; TCRdb's version includes in-frame clones alone and lacks a portion of them. The sample carries some 140,000 clones, about 86% recorded once. The input for sequencing was peripheral blood, taken on day 0 of MenACWY control vaccination. The receptors were sampled from an adult in good health.

The chain has TRBV3-1 (or the pseudogene TRBV3-2) and TRBJ1-2; 10 bases agree with TRBD1. Germline CDR1 and CDR2: LGHDT and YNNKEL (reference sequence). CDR3 length: 13 amino acids. The trim removed 5 bases at V and 6 bases at J, leaving 3 bases unmatched. Here the CDR3 reads CASSRGTGDGYTF. As DNA, the CDR3 is TGTGCCAGCAGCAGGGGGACAGGGGATGGCTACACCTTC.

V and J are TRBV10-3 and TRBJ1-2, with 8 bases identical to TRBD1. The CDR3 has 12 amino acids. Germline V CDR1 and CDR2: ENHRY, SYGVKD. V dropped 7 bases and J dropped 7; count of bases not matched to a gene: 5. CDR3 bases: TGTGCCATCACACAGGGGGTTGGTGGCTACACCTTC. As protein: CAITQGVGGYTF.

This chain joins TRBV15 and TRBJ2-2, with no clear D. This CDR3 contains 13 residues. V was trimmed by 5 bases and J by 7 bases, leaving 11 bases between them. The germline gives CDR1 LNHNV, CDR2 YYDKDF (reference sequence). The chain's CDR3 is CATSLNPNGELFF. The CDR3 bases are TGTGCCACCAGCCTAAACCCTAACGGGGAGCTGTTTTTT.

The CDR3 bases are TGTGCCAGCAGTAAGGGACTAGCGGGGGAAAACTACAATGAGCAGTTCTTC. It is translated as CASSKGLAGENYNEQFF. V usage is TRBV2 and J usage is TRBJ2-1; 14 bases line up with TRBD2. Germline V CDR1 and CDR2: SNHLY, FYNNEI. V shed 5 bases and J 3 bases; nucleotides not matched to a gene: 6. The CDR3 loop spans 17 amino acids.

For the CDR3, the DNA is TGCGCCAGCAACCCGGGTGGGGTTTGGGGCGAGCAGTACTTC. Protein product: CASNPGGVWGEQYF. The chain carries TRBV5-1 and TRBJ2-7; D remains unclear. Trimming cost V 6 bases and J 6 bases, with 19 bases left between them. Germline CDR1 reads SGHRS; CDR2 reads YFSETQ. The CDR3 has 14 residues.

This clone is a singleton in its sample. The rearrangement links TRBV6-6 to TRBJ1-2; the D is unclear. The length of the CDR3 is 12 residues. Germline loops: CDR1 MNHNY, CDR2 SVGAGI (reference sequence). Trimming took 0 bases from V and 13 from J, leaving 12 bases between them. CDR3 nucleotide sequence: TGTGCCAGCAGTTACTCGGAGGGCTCGGGCACCTTC. It yields the protein CASSYSEGSGTF.

This chain connects TRBV15 to TRBJ2-2, with TRBD2 matching over 7 bases. J gave up 5 bases and V 5 bases, and 5 bases lay outside the gene matches. The CDR3 contains 14 residues. Germline-derived CDR1 and CDR2 are LNHNV and YYDKDF (reference sequence). CDR3 region: CATSFMGGTGELFF. CDR3 bases: TGTGCCACCAGCTTCATGGGGGGGACCGGGGAGCTGTTTTTT.

CDR3 region: CASSPRQHSYNSPLHF. In nucleotides, the CDR3 is TGTGCCAGCTCACCCAGACAGCACTCCTATAATTCACCCCTCCACTTT. The V call is TRBV18, the J call TRBJ1-6; perhaps TRBD1 as D (5 bases). V gave up 3 bases and J gave up 0 bases, with 9 bases separating them. From germline, CDR1 is KGHSH and CDR2 LQKENI. This CDR3 is 16 amino acids long.

The chain joins TRBV9 to TRBJ2-5; D perhaps matches TRBD2 (5 bases). This CDR3 spans 14 amino acids. The ends were cut back, 0 bases at V and 3 bases at J, with 9 bases in the middle. Germline V gene sequence: CDR1 SGDLS, CDR2 YYNGEE. As DNA, the CDR3 is TGTGCCAGCAGCGTAGCATCGGGGAAAGAGACCCAGTACTTC. Its protein product is CASSVASGKETQYF.

The chain is built from TRBV2 and TRBJ2-7; D remains ambiguous. The CDR3 loop spans 14 amino acids. Germline-derived CDR1 and CDR2 are SNHLY and FYNNEI. CDR3 coding DNA: TGTGCTCCCCCGAGGCAGGTAAGCTCCTACGAGCAGTACGTC. It encodes CAPPRQVSSYEQYV.

V usage is TRBV7-2 and J usage is TRBJ1-2, with TRBD1 identical over 12 bases. This CDR3 comprises 16 residues. Germline V lookup: CDR1 SGHTA, CDR2 FQGNSA. V lost 5 bases to trimming and J lost 0 bases; unmatched junction nucleotides: 4. CDR3 protein: CASSMGQGAANYGYTF. The CDR3 coding sequence is TGTGCCAGCAGCATGGGACAGGGGGCAGCTAACTATGGCTACACCTTC.

The rearrangement uses TRBV9 and TRBJ2-3, with a possible D match to TRBD1 (6 bases). V was cut by 4 bases and J by 0 bases, with 21 bases left in between. This CDR3 is built from 18 residues. The germline V gene encodes CDR1 SGDLS and CDR2 YYNGEE. CDR3 DNA sequence: TGTGCCAGCAGCCCCCAAGGGGGTACGAGGTCTAGCACAGATACGCAGTATTTT. Translating it yields CASSPQGGTRSSTDTQYF.

The CDR3 DNA reads as TGTGCCAGTAGTACCGGACACGCCGCTAACTATGGCTACACCTTC. Its translation is CASSTGHAANYGYTF. V and J are TRBV19 and TRBJ1-2, with a weak D call TRBD1 (5 bases). In germline, CDR1 is LNHDA, CDR2 SQIVND (reference sequence). This CDR3 has 15 residues. V was clipped by 4 bases and J by 0 bases, with 12 bases between them.

This chain joins TRBV6-1 and TRBJ1-1; tentatively, D is TRBD1 (5 bases). V lost 4 bases, J lost 3 bases, and 9 bases lay in between. Germline V gene lookup returns CDR1 MNHNS and CDR2 SASEGT. The CDR3 length is 13 residues. In DNA form, the CDR3 reads TGTGCCAGCAGTGGAGACAGTTACACTGAAGCTTTCTTT. Residues: CASSGDSYTEAFF.

J is TRBJ1-1 and V is TRBV4-1, with a weak D call TRBD1 (6 bases). Germline lookup yields CDR1 MGHRA and CDR2 YSYEKL. The CDR3 length is 15 residues. V was clipped by 1 base and J by 5 bases, with 14 bases between them. In nucleotides, the CDR3 is TGCGCCAGCAGCCAAGTGGGGGGGCGTAGGACTGAAGCTTTCTTT. This codes for CASSQVGGRRTEAFF.

The chain links TRBV2 to TRBJ1-6, with D unclear. This CDR3 spans 14 amino acids. Germline lookup yields CDR1 SNHLY and CDR2 FYNNEI. Trimming removed 6 bases at V and 6 bases at J, with 12 bases between. CDR3 region: CASRGPGVNSPLHF. CDR3 DNA: TGTGCCAGCAGGGGCCCGGGAGTTAATTCACCCCTCCACTTT.

As DNA, the CDR3 is TGTGCCAGCAGCGGACAGGGGTTCACTGGAAACACCATATATTTT. It codes for CASSGQGFTGNTIYF. This chain connects TRBV28 to TRBJ1-3; TRBD1 matches at 9 bases. The germline V gene encodes CDR1 MDHEN and CDR2 SYDVKM. The CDR3 loop spans 15 amino acids. The J segment lost 2 bases and the V segment lost 6 bases, leaving 5 bases of the junction unmatched.

The V and J genes are TRBV4-1 and TRBJ1-2; no definite D call. CDR3 length: 14 amino acids. The V gene's germline CDR1 is MGHRA and CDR2 YSYEKL. Trimming stripped 1 base from V and 8 bases from J, with 14 bases between. The CDR3 spells CASSQASTQRGYTF. CDR3 sequence (DNA): TGCGCCAGCAGCCAAGCTAGTACCCAGAGAGGCTACACCTTC.

The chain joins TRBV6-5 to TRBJ2-4; the match to TRBD1 covers 11 bases. This CDR3 is built from 15 residues. Per germline, CDR1 MNHEY and CDR2 SVGAGI. J lost 3 bases, V lost 8 bases, and 6 bases had no gene match. The CDR3 DNA sequence: TGTGCCAGCTCGGGACAGGGGGGGTTCAAAAACATTCAGTACTTC. This translates into CASSGQGGFKNIQYF.

V is TRBV7-8 and J is TRBJ2-3; no firm D call. Trimming took off 3 bases at V and 7 bases at J, with 11 bases between the two ends. Germline V CDR1 and CDR2: SGHVS, FQNEAQ. The CDR3 runs to 13 residues. The CDR3 nucleotides are TGTGCCAGCAGCTTCGGGCCTCAAAATACGCAGTATTTT. Protein: CASSFGPQNTQYF.

The V call is TRBV10-1, the J call TRBJ2-7, with D perhaps matching TRBD1 (5 bases). Looked up from germline, CDR1 is WNHNN and CDR2 is SYGVQD (reference sequence). This CDR3 region has 13 residues. Trimming removed 5 bases from V and 2 bases from J, with 10 bases in between. CDR3 nucleotides: TGCGCCAGCAGTCCCAGGGTAACCTACGAGCAGTACGTC. Translating it yields CASSPRVTYEQYV.

This clone was observed a few times. The chain recombines TRBV19 with TRBJ1-6; TRBD1 aligns across 7 bases. This CDR3 has 12 residues. Germline trimming cut 11 bases from V and 9 bases from J; bases unmatched to any gene: 7. Germline V lookup: CDR1 LNHDA, CDR2 SQIVND (reference sequence). The CDR3 DNA sequence: TGTGCCGCACAGGGGAGTGGTTCACCCCTCCACTTT. It translates to CAAQGSGSPLHF.

The rearrangement uses TRBV6-1 and TRBJ2-5; D not certain. This CDR3 is built from 15 residues. Trimming removed 2 bases at V and 1 base at J, with 11 bases between. CDR1 and CDR2 (germline): MNHNS, SASEGT. CDR3 nucleotides: TGTGCCAGCAGTGAATGGGAAGAGGTCCAAGAGACCCAGTACTTC. Translated, it gives CASSEWEEVQETQYF.

V gene TRBV7-2 combines with J gene TRBJ1-3, with D uncertain. The germline V and J ends were trimmed by 2 bases and 0 bases, with 11 bases remaining between them. Germline V gene data show CDR1 as SGHTA and CDR2 as FQGNSA. There are 16 residues in the CDR3. Here the CDR3 DNA reads TGTGCCAGCAGCTTAAACAGACGGAGCTCTGGAAACACCATATATTTT. It yields the protein CASSLNRRSSGNTIYF.

V is TRBV5-1 and J is TRBJ1-2; TRBD1 agrees at 8 bases. This CDR3 comprises 14 residues. With 1 base clipped from V and 4 bases from J, the junction kept 3 bases outside the gene matches. CDR1 and CDR2 (germline): SGHRS, YFSETQ. CDR3 protein: CASSLIQGAYGYTF. The CDR3 nucleotides are TGCGCCAGCAGCTTGATTCAGGGGGCCTATGGCTACACCTTC.

This chain uses TRBV27 with TRBJ1-1; D is uncertain. The CDR3 sequence is 12 residues long. From germline, CDR1 is MNHEY and CDR2 SMNVEV (reference sequence). The V gene lost 6 bases and the J gene lost 1 base, with 6 bases spanning the gap. The CDR3 nucleotides are TGTGCCAGCAGCCGATCGAACACTGAAGCTTTCTTT. It yields the protein CASSRSNTEAFF.

Comment on this clone: The CDR3 does not close with the conserved phenylalanine or tryptophan, likely indicating a read error. The DNA is left out, because the CDR3 cannot be placed on it with certainty; the CDR3 is given as TCRdb lists it. The chain has TRBV6-5 and TRBJ2-7. Germline V gene data show CDR1 as MNHEY and CDR2 as SVGAGI. The CDR3 has 11 residues if both end residues are counted. CDR3 sequence reads: CASSYTKVRAL.

This rearrangement joins TRBV15 to TRBJ2-7, with D possibly being TRBD2 (6 bases). The CDR3 is 12 amino acids. Germline CDR1 LNHNV, CDR2 YYDKDF (reference sequence). V lost 0 bases, J lost 12 bases, and 12 bases lay in between. The CDR3 here is CATSRDWGELYV. The DNA for the CDR3 is TGTGCCACCAGCAGAGATTGGGGGGAACTGTACGTC.

The chain is built from TRBV11-3 and TRBJ1-3; maybe TRBD1 (5 bases). The V and J ends lost 4 bases and 3 bases respectively, with 13 bases between them. The CDR3 length is 15 residues. Germline assignment: CDR1 SGHNT and CDR2 YENEEA. CDR3 amino acids: CASSSGTDLGNTIYF. The CDR3 DNA reads TGTGCCAGCAGCTCTGGGACGGACCTTGGAAACACCATATATTTT. The variable domain in full, with the rest retrieved from reference TRBV11-3 and TRBJ1-3, is EAGVVQSPRYKIIEKKQPVAFWCNPISGHNTLYWYLQNLGQGPELLIRYENEEAVDDSQLPKDRFSAERLKGVDSTLKIQPAELGDSAVYLCASSSGTDLGNTIYFGEGSWLTVV.

The chain carries TRBV7-2 and TRBJ2-3; D is uncertain. V dropped 5 bases and J dropped 7 bases, with 13 bases sitting between them. Germline V gene data show CDR1 as SGHTA and CDR2 as FQGNSA. This CDR3 is 13 amino acids long. The CDR3: CASSPLRANTQYF. In DNA, the CDR3 is TGTGCCAGCAGCCCCTTACGCGCAAATACGCAGTATTTT.